These 10 T cell receptor beta chains originate from one sample sequenced in a study of blood T cell repertoires in COVID-19. Generated by immunoSEQ multiplex PCR, the TCRdb table keeps only in-frame clones and is missing some. Here the sample spans around 330,000 clones, about 91% being singletons. Sequenced sample: peripheral blood. These receptors came from a woman younger than 45 with COVID-19, enrolled during active disease.

The rearrangement uses TRBV3-1 (or the pseudogene TRBV3-2) and TRBJ2-3; TRBD2 matches at 9 bases. The CDR3 has 19 residues. The V segment lost 0 bases and the J segment 5 bases; nucleotides outside the gene matches: 15. CDR1 LGHDT and CDR2 YNNKEL come from the germline V gene (reference sequence). The CDR3 nucleotides read TGTGCCAGCAGCCAAGATCGGGTCCTAGCGGGGTACGTCGTAGATACGCAGTATTTT. It translates to CASSQDRVLAGYVVDTQYF.

The chain carries TRBV4-1 and TRBJ1-3; TRBD1 matches 8 bases. In germline, CDR1 is MGHRA, CDR2 YSYEKL. V shed 0 bases and J 3 bases; nucleotides not matched to a gene: 7. The CDR3 extends over 17 amino acids. The CDR3 spells CASSQDRTGYYGNTIYF. CDR3 in DNA: TGCGCCAGCAGCCAAGACAGGACAGGGTATTATGGAAACACCATATATTTT.

The rearrangement links TRBV6-2 or TRBV6-3 to TRBJ2-7; 7 positions match TRBD1. Germline V gives CDR1 MNHEY, CDR2 SVGEGT. This CDR3 spans 13 amino acids. The V and J ends lost 5 bases and 7 bases, in that order; junction bases with no gene match: 8. The CDR3 region is CASSLRQGREQYV. The CDR3 region has the DNA TGTGCCAGCAGTCTACGACAGGGACGGGAGCAGTACGTC.

The rearrangement links TRBV20-1 to TRBJ2-7; D gene uncertain. With 1 base removed from V and 4 bases from J, the gap between germline ends came to 5 bases. Germline V gene lookup returns CDR1 DFQATT and CDR2 SNEGSKA (reference sequence). The CDR3 covers 11 residues. CDR3 loop: CSARVSYEQYV. Here the CDR3 DNA reads TGCAGTGCTAGAGTATCTTACGAGCAGTACGTC.

To note about this clone: The sample has other DNA sequences that encode this CDR3 too. The chain combines TRBV2 with TRBJ2-6; a possible D gene is TRBD1 (6 bases). Germline V gene data show CDR1 as SNHLY and CDR2 as FYNNEI. V gave up 6 bases and J gave up 1 base, with 10 bases separating them. The CDR3 spans 15 residues. CDR3 residues: CASSPQGSGANVLTF. For the CDR3, the DNA is TGTGCCAGCAGCCCCCAGGGGTCTGGGGCCAACGTCCTGACTTTC.

The chain has TRBV6-5 and TRBJ1-2; no reliable D call. Germline values: CDR1 MNHEY, CDR2 SVGAGI. Trimming pared 0 bases from V and 6 bases from J, leaving 8 bases between. The CDR3 has 13 residues. The CDR3 loop is CASSYSNSDGYTF. In DNA, the CDR3 is TGTGCCAGCAGTTACTCGAATTCGGATGGCTACACCTTC.

In its sample, this clone was seen a few times. This sequence joins TRBV19 and TRBJ1-1; TRBD1 aligns across 7 bases. There are 14 residues in the CDR3. Looked up from germline, CDR1 is LNHDA and CDR2 is SQIVND (reference sequence). V was pared by 5 bases and J by 4 bases, with 7 bases of the junction left unmatched. The CDR3 DNA follows: TGTGCCAGTAGTTCAGTGACAGGGCGCACTGAAGCTTTCTTT. Encoded protein: CASSSVTGRTEAFF.

V usage is TRBV27 and J usage is TRBJ1-2; possibly TRBD1 for D (5 bases). Trimming removed 3 bases at V and 6 bases at J, with 17 bases between. The CDR3 has 15 amino acids. Germline assignment: CDR1 MNHEY and CDR2 SMNVEV (reference sequence). The CDR3 DNA reads TGTGCCAGCAGTTTTTACGCAGACAGTAAGAATGGCTACACCTTC. Protein sequence: CASSFYADSKNGYTF.

This clone was recorded only once. The genes are TRBV3-1 (or the pseudogene TRBV3-2) and TRBJ2-4; TRBD2 matches at 14 bases. The CDR3 runs 19 residues. V gave up 1 base and J gave up 9 bases; unmatched junction bases: 14. Germline loops: CDR1 LGHDT, CDR2 YNNKEL (reference sequence). The CDR3 is CASSQATGLAGGRGSIQYF. For the CDR3, the DNA is TGTGCCAGCAGCCAAGCGACTGGACTAGCGGGGGGCCGTGGTAGCATTCAGTACTTC.

The chain couples TRBV19 to TRBJ1-2; perhaps TRBD1 as D (6 bases). Per the germline V gene, CDR1 is LNHDA and CDR2 is SQIVND (reference sequence). This CDR3 is 14 amino acids long. Trimming removed 3 bases from V and 4 bases from J, with 12 bases in between. The CDR3 loop is CASSISGGGYGYTF. For the CDR3, the DNA is TGTGCCAGTAGTATCAGTGGGGGCGGCTATGGCTACACCTTC.